The rows below give T cell receptor beta chains drawn from one sample of a study of CD8 T cells in Susac syndrome. MiXCR was run by TCRdb on the immunoSEQ multiplex PCR reads, yielding one entry per CDR3 protein. The sample holds more than 250,000 distinct CDR3 sequences, approximately 90% seen once. Sequencing used CD4+ T cells from PBMCs. These receptors originate from a human donor with multiple sclerosis. Each CDR3 is given with its conserved first and last residue. A D gene is named only where the DNA matches it firmly. The size of a clone is reported for some rows only, either as once, few or many, or as a class for expanded clones.

d_call j_call v_call clone_size cdr3_aa cdr3_nt
TRBD1 TRBJ1-2 TRBV28 few CASSLLRGRSSYGYTF TGTGCCAGCAGTTTACTCAGGGGGCGGTCATCCTATGGCTACACCTTC
. TRBJ2-4 TRBV5-6 once CASSFLPGVAKNIQYF TGTGCCAGCAGCTTCCTCCCGGGGGTAGCCAAAAACATTCAGTACTTC
. TRBJ1-4 TRBV4-2 . CASSQDRGNEKLFF TGTGCCAGCAGCCAAGATCGGGGGAATGAAAAACTGTTTTTT
TRBD1 TRBJ2-4 TRBV28 . CASSPDLGQLAKNIQYF TGTGCCAGCAGTCCAGACCTGGGACAGCTAGCCAAAAACATTCAGTACTTC
. TRBJ1-5 TRBV18 . CASSTSGGWGNQPQHF TGTGCCAGCTCAACCTCGGGGGGCTGGGGCAATCAGCCCCAGCATTTT
TRBD1 TRBJ2-5 TRBV19 . CASSSRDSLQETQYF TGTGCCAGTAGTTCCCGGGACAGCCTCCAAGAGACCCAGTACTTC
. TRBJ1-2 TRBV20-1 . CSASPAAAANYGYTF TGCAGTGCCTCCCCGGCGGCCGCCGCTAACTATGGCTACACCTTC
TRBD2 TRBJ2-3 TRBV6-7 . CASSPPGGSTDTQYF TGTGCCAGCAGCCCTCCCGGGGGGAGCACAGATACGCAGTATTTT
TRBD2 TRBJ2-7 TRBV9 . CASSSGLAYEQYF TGTGCCAGCAGCTCAGGACTAGCCTACGAGCAGTACTTC
. TRBJ2-2 TRBV6-5 . CASNRGPSTGELFF TGTGCCAGCAATCGGGGCCCGAGCACCGGGGAGCTGTTTTTT
. TRBJ1-4 TRBV3-1 . CASRYSRRSNEKLFF TGTGCCAGCCGGTACTCGAGGCGCTCTAATGAAAAACTGTTTTTT
. TRBJ2-5 TRBV18 once CASSPRVTETQYF TGTGCCAGCTCACCCAGGGTAACAGAGACCCAGTACTTC
TRBD1 TRBJ2-7 TRBV7-9 . CASSPRPGQGIYEQYF TGTGCCAGCAGCCCCCGGCCGGGACAGGGTATCTACGAGCAGTACTTC
TRBD1 TRBJ2-5 TRBV6-5 . CASSYTGTGPEETQYF TGTGCCAGCAGTTACACCGGGACAGGGCCAGAAGAGACCCAGTACTTC
. TRBJ2-3 TRBV18 . CASHGLSTDTQYF TGTGCCAGCCATGGACTGAGCACAGATACGCAGTATTTT
. TRBJ1-1 TRBV9 . CASSRGGRAPNTEAFF TGTGCCAGCAGCCGGGGAGGGAGAGCACCGAACACTGAAGCTTTCTTT
. TRBJ1-3 TRBV12-3/TRBV12-4 . CASSFGSGNTIYF TGTGCCAGCAGTTTCGGTTCTGGAAACACCATATATTTT
. TRBJ2-3 TRBV12-3/TRBV12-4 . CASSRSSSKYF TGTGCCAGCAGTCGATCTAGCTCGAAGTATTTT
TRBD2 TRBJ2-7 TRBV7-2 . CASSFRLAGVDEQYF TGTGCCAGCAGCTTTAGGCTAGCGGGAGTTGACGAGCAGTACTTC
. TRBJ1-5 TRBV11-2 . CASSLGSGGNQPQHF TGTGCCAGCAGCTTAGGGTCAGGGGGCAATCAGCCCCAGCATTTT
. TRBJ2-2 TRBV2 . CASSGGQLNTGELFF TGTGCCAGCAGCGGGGGACAGCTGAACACCGGGGAGCTGTTTTTT
TRBD2 TRBJ2-3 TRBV7-6 once CASSPRSSGMVEDTQYF TGTGCCAGCAGCCCCCGGAGTAGCGGGATGGTTGAGGATACGCAGTATTTT
. TRBJ2-1 TRBV6-1 . CATKGRGLSSYNEQFF TGTGCCACTAAAGGACGGGGACTTAGCTCCTACAATGAGCAGTTCTTC
TRBD2 TRBJ2-7 TRBV7-2 . CASRTAGGSYEQYF TGTGCCAGCAGAACAGCGGGAGGCTCCTACGAGCAGTACTTC
. TRBJ1-2 TRBV6-1 . CASSDRAGGYTF TGTGCCAGCAGTGACAGGGCCGGCGGCTACACCTTC
. TRBJ1-5 TRBV25-1 . CASSRDGQPQHF TGTGCCAGCAGCAGGGATGGACAGCCCCAGCATTTT
. TRBJ1-1 TRBV29-1 . CSVEGGTLGGAFF TGCAGCGTTGAAGGAGGCACCCTCGGGGGGGCTTTCTTT
TRBD2 TRBJ2-7 TRBV15 once CATSSSVLASRDEQYF TGTGCCACCAGCAGTTCTGTACTAGCGTCTAGGGACGAGCAGTACTTC
. TRBJ2-3 TRBV7-2 . CASSIRYGDTQYF TGTGCCAGCAGCATTAGATATGGAGATACGCAGTATTTT
. TRBJ1-3 TRBV20-1 once CSAPAGRGKTIYF TGCAGTGCGCCAGCGGGGAGGGGGAAGACCATATATTTT
. TRBJ2-5 TRBV30 . CAWSVARTLSWETQYF TGTGCCTGGAGTGTGGCGCGGACCCTTAGCTGGGAGACCCAGTACTTC
TRBD2 TRBJ2-5 TRBV7-2 . CASGYGGAETQYF TGTGCCAGCGGATACGGGGGGGCAGAGACCCAGTACTTC
TRBD2 TRBJ2-3 TRBV18 . CASSTAGASGTQYF TGTGCCAGCTCTACAGCGGGGGCTAGTGGGACGCAGTATTTT
TRBD1 TRBJ1-2 TRBV7-2 . CASPKWDRGRWFYGYTF TGTGCCAGCCCTAAATGGGACAGGGGGCGATGGTTTTATGGCTACACCTTC
TRBD1 TRBJ2-1 TRBV7-2 . CASSSSGTGANEQFF TGTGCCAGCAGCTCTTCCGGGACAGGGGCCAATGAGCAGTTCTTC
TRBD2 TRBJ2-1 TRBV7-2 . CASSFRTSGLSSYNEQFF TGTGCCAGCAGCTTCAGGACTAGCGGCCTCAGCTCCTACAATGAGCAGTTCTTC
. TRBJ1-1 TRBV20-1 . CSASPGGSARTEAFF TGCAGTGCTTCCCCTGGTGGCTCGGCTCGAACTGAAGCTTTCTTT
TRBD2 TRBJ2-7 TRBV9 few CASSVDAGGPWYEQYF TGTGCCAGCAGCGTAGACGCGGGAGGGCCTTGGTACGAGCAGTACTTC
TRBD1 TRBJ2-5 TRBV5-1 . CASSRWTGQETQYF TGCGCCAGCAGCCGATGGACAGGGCAAGAGACCCAGTACTTC
. TRBJ2-6 TRBV12-3/TRBV12-4 once CASSTNREAGANVLTF TGTGCCAGCAGTACGAACAGGGAGGCTGGGGCCAACGTCCTGACTTTC
. TRBJ2-7 TRBV6-6 . CASTPWGSYEQYF TGTGCCAGCACCCCGTGGGGCTCCTACGAGCAGTACTTC
. TRBJ2-3 TRBV7-2 . CASSRDVPDTQYF TGTGCCAGCAGCAGGGATGTCCCAGATACGCAGTATTTT
. TRBJ2-1 TRBV11-1 . CASSPPRPLGLGEQFF TGTGCCAGCAGCCCACCCCGGCCCCTAGGACTGGGTGAGCAGTTCTTC
. TRBJ2-7 TRBV2 . CASSRGLGREQYF TGTGCCAGCAGCCGCGGACTTGGTCGGGAGCAGTACTTC
. TRBJ2-3 TRBV14 . CASSQETAPSLTSTDTQYF TGTGCCAGCAGCCAAGAAACGGCCCCCTCCCTAACGAGCACAGATACGCAGTATTTT
TRBD1 TRBJ1-1 TRBV12-3/TRBV12-4 once CASRRDRGRVAEAFF TGTGCCAGCAGAAGAGACAGGGGGCGGGTTGCTGAAGCTTTCTTT
. TRBJ2-7 TRBV5-1 . CASSRNRGHEQYF TGCGCCAGCAGCCGGAATAGGGGCCACGAGCAGTACTTC
. TRBJ1-1 TRBV3-1 . CASSHVRANTEAFF TGTGCCAGCAGCCATGTCAGGGCGAACACTGAAGCTTTCTTT
. TRBJ1-1 TRBV5-1 . CASSLAFRGRNTEAFF TGCGCCAGCAGCTTGGCCTTCCGAGGGCGGAACACTGAAGCTTTCTTT
. TRBJ2-2 TRBV7-3 . CASSPLGVGELFF TGTGCCAGCAGCCCTTTAGGGGTTGGGGAGCTGTTTTTT
TRBD2 TRBJ2-1 TRBV5-1 . CASSSTSGVSYNEQFF TGCGCCAGCAGCTCGACTAGCGGGGTCTCCTACAATGAGCAGTTCTTC
TRBD1 TRBJ1-6 TRBV27 . CASSSKPGGGWNSPLHF TGTGCCAGCAGTTCCAAACCAGGGGGCGGATGGAATTCACCCCTCCACTTT
TRBD2 TRBJ2-7 TRBV20-1 . CSARDPLAGGPHEQYF TGCAGTGCTAGGGATCCTCTCGCGGGAGGGCCCCACGAGCAGTACTTC
. TRBJ1-2 TRBV6-5 . CASANRARTYGYTF TGTGCCAGCGCAAACAGGGCCCGAACCTATGGCTACACCTTC